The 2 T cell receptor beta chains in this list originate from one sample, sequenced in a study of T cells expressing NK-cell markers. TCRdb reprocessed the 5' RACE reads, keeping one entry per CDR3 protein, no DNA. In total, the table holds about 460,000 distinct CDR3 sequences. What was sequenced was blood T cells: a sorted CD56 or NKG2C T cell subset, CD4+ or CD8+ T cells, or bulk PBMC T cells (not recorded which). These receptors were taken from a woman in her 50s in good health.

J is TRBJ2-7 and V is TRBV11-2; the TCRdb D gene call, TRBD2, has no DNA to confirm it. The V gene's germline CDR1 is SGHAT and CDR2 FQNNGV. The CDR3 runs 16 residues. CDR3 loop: CASSFGLTSRSYEQYF.

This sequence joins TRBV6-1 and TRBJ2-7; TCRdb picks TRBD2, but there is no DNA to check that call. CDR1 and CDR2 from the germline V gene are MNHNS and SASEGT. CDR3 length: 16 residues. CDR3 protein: CASSPTTASGSGEQYF.